The 21 T cell receptor beta chains listed next were all sequenced from one sample in a study of cytomegalovirus exposure and HLA in healthy donors. Amplification used 60 Vbeta primers and 13 Jbeta primers. TCRdb's table, derived via immunoSEQ multiplex PCR, lists solely in-frame clones and lacks some. Here the sample spans roughly 110,000 clones, under 90% being singletons. The sample comprised PBMCs. The receptors stem from a woman between 18 and 29 years old in good health and CMV-seronegative.

This clone was seen only once. The chain combines TRBV29-1 with TRBJ1-5; possible D gene TRBD1, 6 bases. V gave up 5 bases and J gave up 2 bases, with 13 bases separating them. Germline V gives CDR1 SQVTM, CDR2 ANQGSEA. This CDR3 contains 14 residues. The CDR3 DNA is TGCAGCGTTTCCCAAGGGGGGGGCAATCAGCCCCAGCATTTT. Residues: CSVSQGGGNQPQHF. The entire variable domain, with the rest obtained from reference TRBV29-1 and TRBJ1-5, is as follows: SAVISQKPSRDICQRGTSLTIQCQVDSQVTMMFWYRQQPGQSLTLIATANQGSEATYESGFVIDKFPISRPNLTFSTLTVSNMSPEDSSIYLCSVSQGGGNQPQHFGDGTRLSIL.

The genes are TRBV7-2 and TRBJ1-1; the match to TRBD1 covers 9 bases. This CDR3 comprises 16 residues. The J segment lost 3 bases and the V segment lost 4 bases, leaving 9 bases of the junction unmatched. Germline assignment: CDR1 SGHTA and CDR2 FQGNSA. In DNA form, the CDR3 reads TGTGCCAGCAGCTCGATACAGGGGGCTCGTTACACTGAAGCTTTCTTT. The encoded protein is CASSSIQGARYTEAFF.

CDR3 nucleotide sequence: TGCGCCAGCAGCTTCAACAACAACTATGGCTACACCTTC. Protein product: CASSFNNNYGYTF. The genes are TRBV5-1 and TRBJ1-2; no clear D gene. The V and J ends lost 2 bases and 2 bases respectively, with 7 bases between them. Germline V gene sequence: CDR1 SGHRS, CDR2 YFSETQ. This CDR3 comprises 13 residues.

J is TRBJ2-2 and V is TRBV6-5; the D is unclear. This CDR3 contains 14 residues. CDR1 MNHEY and CDR2 SVGAGI come from the germline V gene. Trimming removed 2 bases at V and 1 base at J, with 5 bases between. This CDR3 is CASSYAENTGELFF. The CDR3 DNA reads TGTGCCAGCAGTTACGCGGAGAACACCGGGGAGCTGTTTTTT.

This clone occurred a few times. The rearrangement links TRBV27 to TRBJ1-4; 8 nucleotides line up with TRBD1. This CDR3 has 15 amino acids. The V and J ends lost 0 bases and 5 bases, in that order; junction bases with no gene match: 2. CDR1 is MNHEY, CDR2 SMNVEV, per germline (reference sequence). CDR3 nucleotides: TGTGCCAGCAGTTTATCCTGGGACAGGAATGAAAAACTGTTTTTT. Translation gives CASSLSWDRNEKLFF. The complete variable domain, with remaining parts taken from reference TRBV27 and TRBJ1-4, reads EAQVTQNPRYLITVTGKKLTVTCSQNMNHEYMSWYRQDPGLGLRQIYYSMNVEVTDKGDVPEGYKVSRKEKRNFPLILESPSPNQTSLYFCASSLSWDRNEKLFFGSGTQLSVL.

This rearrangement joins TRBV19 to TRBJ1-5; 7 positions match TRBD1. Germline trimming cut 1 base from V and 12 bases from J; bases unmatched to any gene: 18. Germline V lookup: CDR1 LNHDA, CDR2 SQIVND (reference sequence). The CDR3 has 17 amino acids. For the CDR3, the DNA is TGTGCCAGTAGTATAGGGGTCAAGACAGGGCCCAGGTCGAGCCAGCATTTT. Translating gives CASSIGVKTGPRSSQHF. The whole variable domain, filled in from reference TRBV19 and TRBJ1-5, reads DGGITQSPKYLFRKEGQNVTLSCEQNLNHDAMYWYRQDPGQGLRLIYYSQIVNDFQKGDIAEGYSVSREKKESFPLTVTSAQKNPTAFYLCASSIGVKTGPRSSQHFGDGTRLSIL.

In its sample, this clone was seen once. The chain carries TRBV15 and TRBJ2-5; D gene ambiguous. The CDR3 spans 13 residues. From germline, CDR1 is LNHNV and CDR2 YYDKDF (reference sequence). The V and J ends lost 0 bases and 1 base respectively, with 3 bases between them. The CDR3 sequence: CATSRDGQETQYF. In DNA form, the CDR3 reads TGTGCCACCAGCAGAGACGGCCAAGAGACCCAGTACTTC.

The rearrangement links TRBV5-6 to TRBJ1-2; D is uncertain. V was cut by 4 bases and J by 1 base, with 14 bases left in between. The CDR3 runs 15 residues. Germline CDR1 and CDR2: SGHDT and YYEEEE. Here the CDR3 reads CASSGRTGVNYGYTF. The CDR3 DNA follows: TGTGCCAGCAGCGGTAGGACTGGCGTTAACTATGGCTACACCTTC.

The rearrangement links TRBV28 to TRBJ2-5; tentative D call: TRBD1 (6 bases). The DNA end is a closer match to TRBJ2-7, so the J assignment may be wrong. CDR1 is MDHEN and CDR2 is SYDVKM in the germline V gene. The CDR3 consists of 16 residues. The CDR3 spells CASSFGRTVIFHEQYF. The CDR3 DNA is TGTGCCAGCAGTTTTGGTAGGACAGTCATCTTCCACGAGCAGTACTTC.

This clone was recorded only once. The rearrangement uses TRBV11-2 and TRBJ2-3; 8 nucleotides match TRBD2. J was trimmed by 7 bases and V by 4 bases; bases with no gene match: 7. This CDR3 has 14 amino acids. Germline V CDR1 and CDR2: SGHAT, FQNNGV. Written as DNA, the CDR3 is TGTGCCAGCAGCTCTACCCGGGGGGGAAATACGCAGTATTTT. Its protein product is CASSSTRGGNTQYF.

This clone was detected only a few times. The rearrangement joins TRBV11-2 to TRBJ2-2; D is unresolved. Germline V gives CDR1 SGHAT, CDR2 FQNNGV. This CDR3 region has 14 residues. V gave up 1 base and J gave up 3 bases, with 6 bases separating them. The CDR3 loop is CASSLVGYTGELFF. Here the CDR3 DNA reads TGTGCCAGCAGCTTAGTCGGGTACACCGGGGAGCTGTTTTTT.

The V and J genes are TRBV5-4 and TRBJ2-7; D not resolved. Trimming removed 1 base from V and 0 bases from J, with 8 bases in between. Germline loops: CDR1 SGHNT, CDR2 YYREEE (reference sequence). The CDR3 spans 14 residues. CDR3 DNA: TGTGCCAGCAGCTTGATGGAGAGCTCCTACGAGCAGTACGTC. This gives the protein CASSLMESSYEQYV.

This sequence joins TRBV2 and TRBJ2-1, with 8 bases identical to TRBD2. V gave up 3 bases and J gave up 3 bases; unmatched junction bases: 4. CDR1 SNHLY and CDR2 FYNNEI come from the germline V gene. The CDR3 spans 15 residues. The CDR3 here is CASSEVAGSYNEQFF. CDR3 sequence (DNA): TGTGCCAGCAGTGAGGTAGCGGGGAGCTACAATGAGCAGTTCTTC.

Regarding this clone: Other nucleotide sequences in the sample specify the same CDR3. The J gene is TRBJ1-5, the V gene TRBV10-3; a possible D gene is TRBD1 (5 bases). The CDR3 runs 14 residues. From germline, CDR1 is ENHRY and CDR2 SYGVKD. V shed 8 bases and J shed 7 bases, with 18 bases lying between them. The CDR3 loop is CAIRSGGEGQPQHF. The DNA of the CDR3 is TGTGCCATCCGCTCAGGAGGGGAAGGCCAGCCCCAGCATTTT.

This sequence joins TRBV13 and TRBJ2-1; perhaps TRBD2 as D (5 bases). The CDR3 is 14 amino acids. The germline V gene has CDR1 PRHDT and CDR2 FYEKMQ (reference sequence). The V gene lost 5 bases and the J gene lost 6 bases, with 14 bases spanning the gap. Here the CDR3 reads CASSTLLASNEQFF. The CDR3, as DNA: TGTGCCAGCAGCACTCTTTTAGCGAGCAATGAGCAGTTCTTC.

DNA for the CDR3: TGTGCCAGCAGTGCCAATGTCCCCAATGGCTACACCTTC. Its protein is CASSANVPNGYTF. This chain uses TRBV6-1 with TRBJ1-2, with D hard to call. This CDR3 has 13 amino acids. Germline lookup yields CDR1 MNHNS and CDR2 SASEGT. The V end lost 4 bases, the J end lost 6 bases, and 12 bases lay between the germline ends.

CDR3: CASGTGNEQFF. The CDR3 region has the DNA TGTGCCAGCGGGACAGGCAATGAGCAGTTCTTC. This chain joins TRBV6-5 and TRBJ2-1, with TRBD1 matching over 8 bases. CDR1 MNHEY and CDR2 SVGAGI come from the germline V gene. V trimming: 8 bases; J trimming: 6 bases; junction bases outside the gene matches: 0. The length of the CDR3 is 11 residues.

The genes are TRBV11-3 and TRBJ2-5; maybe TRBD2 (5 bases). The CDR3 is 13 residues long. The V gene lost 6 bases and the J gene lost 2 bases, with 10 bases spanning the gap. Germline V gene data show CDR1 as SGHNT and CDR2 as YENEEA. CDR3 residues: CASSWEFQETQYF. The DNA for the CDR3 is TGTGCCAGCAGTTGGGAGTTTCAAGAGACCCAGTACTTC.

This chain connects TRBV11-3 to TRBJ1-1; TRBD1 might be the D (5 bases). Germline lookup yields CDR1 SGHNT and CDR2 YENEEA. Trimming cost V 2 bases and J 4 bases, with 11 bases left between them. The CDR3 has 14 amino acids. CDR3 DNA: TGTGCCAGCAGCTTATACGCAGGGCTCACTGAAGCTTTCTTT. Translating gives CASSLYAGLTEAFF.

The chain links TRBV10-3 to TRBJ1-5; 7 bases are a match to TRBD1. V shed 10 bases and J 3 bases; nucleotides not matched to a gene: 9. Germline V gene data show CDR1 as ENHRY and CDR2 as SYGVKD. The CDR3 is 14 residues long. The CDR3, as DNA: TGTGCCACGTCGGAGACAGGGAACAATCAGCCCCAGCATTTT. It encodes CATSETGNNQPQHF.

The V gene is TRBV28, the J gene TRBJ1-4, with TRBD1 matching over 10 bases. The germline V gene encodes CDR1 MDHEN and CDR2 SYDVKM. The CDR3 has 15 residues. The ends lost 5 bases at V and 6 bases at J; junction bases unmatched: 6. CDR3 residues: CASSPLGTGDEKLFF. CDR3 coding DNA: TGTGCCAGCAGTCCGCTGGGGACAGGGGATGAAAAACTGTTTTTT.